This TCR beta chain derives from a study of T cell responses to AZD1222 COVID-19 vaccine. Libraries were prepared by immunoSEQ multiplex PCR; TCRdb keeps only in-frame clonotypes and omits some of them. The sample gives some 120,000 clones, more than 70% of which show up once; about 10% is in the top ten. This CDR3 spans 16 amino acids. CDR1 GTSNPN and CDR2 SVGIG come from the germline V gene (reference sequence). Trimming shortened V by 1 base and J by 4 bases, and 19 bases separated the two germline ends. This specimen consisted of peripheral blood, obtained on day 0 of AZD1222 vaccination. This TCR derives from an adult in good health. V gene TRBV30 combines with J gene TRBJ2-5, with D hard to call. In DNA form, the CDR3 reads TGTGCCTGGAGTGGGGTTATGCGCGAGGATGGAGAGACCCAGTACTTC. It encodes CAWSGVMREDGETQYF.